Below are 22 T cell receptor beta chains sequenced from a single sample in a study of cytomegalovirus exposure and HLA in healthy donors. A multiplex PCR was run with 60 Vbeta primers and 13 Jbeta primers. Data came from immunoSEQ multiplex PCR; TCRdb stores just in-frame clones and leaves some out. The data contain 90,000 to 150,000 clones, about 70% of them seen just once; the ten biggest clones take up approximately 1.9%. Source material: PBMCs. The receptor set was obtained from a human donor in good health.

CDR3 nucleotides: TGTGCCAGTAGTCCAGGGTGGACAGGGTCCTACGAGCAGTACTTC. It yields the protein CASSPGWTGSYEQYF. The rearrangement links TRBV19 to TRBJ2-7; 8 bases map to TRBD1. The CDR3 length is 15 residues. J gave up 1 base and V 5 bases, and 7 bases lay outside the gene matches. CDR1 and CDR2 from the germline V gene are LNHDA and SQIVND (reference sequence). Drawing the rest from reference TRBV19 and TRBJ2-7, the complete variable domain is DGGITQSPKYLFRKEGQNVTLSCEQNLNHDAMYWYRQDPGQGLRLIYYSQIVNDFQKGDIAEGYSVSREKKESFPLTVTSAQKNPTAFYLCASSPGWTGSYEQYFGPGTRLTVT.

CDR3 sequence: CSAREEHGYTF. DNA of the CDR3: TGCAGTGCTAGAGAGGAGCATGGCTACACCTTC. V gene TRBV20-1 combines with J gene TRBJ1-2; D ambiguous. Deletions cut 0 bases from V and 6 bases from J, with 5 bases between. Germline-derived CDR1 and CDR2 are DFQATT and SNEGSKA (reference sequence). This CDR3 comprises 11 residues.

The chain uses TRBV5-1 and TRBJ2-3; tentative D call: TRBD2 (6 bases). The CDR3 has 16 residues. V lost 5 bases to trimming and J lost 1 base, with 17 bases between them. Germline values: CDR1 SGHRS, CDR2 YFSETQ. CDR3 in DNA: TGCGCCAGCAGTCCTACCCTAGGGGAGGGCACAGATACGCAGTATTTT. This codes for CASSPTLGEGTDTQYF.

This clone was recorded once. The J gene is TRBJ1-6, the V gene TRBV5-1, with D unresolved. The CDR3 has 14 amino acids. Looked up from germline, CDR1 is SGHRS and CDR2 is YFSETQ. V shed 0 bases and J shed 6 bases, with 7 bases lying between them. CDR3 amino acids: CASSLASSNSPLHF. CDR3 sequence (DNA): TGCGCCAGCAGCTTGGCATCTAGTAATTCACCCCTCCACTTT. The full variable domain, with the rest looked up from reference TRBV5-1 and TRBJ1-6, is KAGVTQTPRYLIKTRGQQVTLSCSPISGHRSVSWYQQTPGQGLQFLFEYFSETQRNKGNFPGRFSGRQFSNSRSEMNVSTLELGDSALYLCASSLASSNSPLHFGNGTRLTVT.

The chain is built from TRBV7-2 and TRBJ2-1; 10 bases match TRBD2. The CDR3 loop spans 15 amino acids. V was pared by 5 bases and J by 10 bases, with 11 bases of the junction left unmatched. Per germline, CDR1 SGHTA and CDR2 FQGNSA. The CDR3 loop reads CASSPSGGGSREQFF. The CDR3 bases are TGTGCCAGCAGCCCCAGCGGGGGGGGCTCCAGGGAGCAGTTCTTC. The whole variable domain, filled in from reference TRBV7-2 and TRBJ2-1, reads GAGVSQSPSNKVTEKGKDVELRCDPISGHTALYWYRQSLGQGLEFLIYFQGNSAPDKSGLPSDRFSAERTGGSVSTLTIQRTQQEDSAVYLCASSPSGGGSREQFFGPGTRLTVL.

V and J are TRBV9 and TRBJ2-2; 7 nucleotides align to TRBD2. V was pared by 0 bases and J by 0 bases, with 2 bases of the junction left unmatched. The germline V gene has CDR1 SGDLS and CDR2 YYNGEE. The CDR3 totals 16 residues. The CDR3 DNA sequence: TGTGCCAGCAGCGTAGATGGACTAGCGAACACCGGGGAGCTGTTTTTT. Encoded protein: CASSVDGLANTGELFF.

The V call is TRBV18, the J call TRBJ1-4; D gene uncertain. In germline, CDR1 is KGHSH, CDR2 LQKENI. V dropped 3 bases and J dropped 7 bases, with 21 bases sitting between them. There are 17 residues in the CDR3. CDR3 coding DNA: TGTGCCAGCTCACCCGCACCCGCGGGTCAACGTGGTGAAAAACTGTTTTTT. This gives the protein CASSPAPAGQRGEKLFF.

The CDR3 coding sequence is TGTGCCAGCTCACAATCCCAGGCGAAAACCTACGAGCAGTACTTC. Translated: CASSQSQAKTYEQYF. The V gene is TRBV18, the J gene TRBJ2-7; no clear D gene. The CDR3 is 15 residues long. Germline values: CDR1 KGHSH, CDR2 LQKENI. Deletions cut 4 bases from V and 2 bases from J, with 15 bases between.

This chain's CDR3 is CASSLGRGLGNTIYF. The CDR3 nucleotides read TGTGCCAGCAGTTTGGGTAGGGGGCTTGGAAACACCATATATTTT. The chain recombines TRBV27 with TRBJ1-3; 7 nucleotides align to TRBD1. Per germline, CDR1 MNHEY and CDR2 SMNVEV (reference sequence). CDR3 length equals 15 residues. V lost 3 bases to trimming and J lost 3 bases; unmatched junction nucleotides: 5.

V gene TRBV7-2 combines with J gene TRBJ2-1, with a possible D match to TRBD2 (5 bases). V dropped 4 bases and J dropped 7 bases, with 14 bases sitting between them. The CDR3 has 14 amino acids. Germline CDR1 SGHTA, CDR2 FQGNSA. CDR3: CASSSHPDWNEQFF. The CDR3 DNA is TGTGCCAGCAGCTCCCACCCGGACTGGAATGAGCAGTTCTTC. The full variable domain, rest sourced from reference TRBV7-2 and TRBJ2-1, is GAGVSQSPSNKVTEKGKDVELRCDPISGHTALYWYRQSLGQGLEFLIYFQGNSAPDKSGLPSDRFSAERTGGSVSTLTIQRTQQEDSAVYLCASSSHPDWNEQFFGPGTRLTVL.

The rearrangement joins TRBV5-1 to TRBJ2-5, with D possibly matching TRBD1 (7 bases). Per the germline V gene, CDR1 is SGHRS and CDR2 is YFSETQ. The CDR3 length is 14 residues. The V and J ends lost 4 bases and 5 bases respectively, with 15 bases between them. This CDR3 is CASSPRQGGETQYF. CDR3 DNA sequence: TGCGCCAGCAGCCCGCGACAGGGAGGCGAGACCCAGTACTTC.

The J gene is TRBJ2-6, the V gene TRBV19; D unresolved. The V end lost 4 bases, the J end lost 1 base, and 5 bases lay between the germline ends. Germline loops: CDR1 LNHDA, CDR2 SQIVND (reference sequence). The CDR3 is 14 residues long. The DNA of the CDR3 is TGTGCCAGTAGTAAATCATCTGGGGCCAACGTCCTGACTTTC. The encoded protein is CASSKSSGANVLTF.

V usage is TRBV29-1 and J usage is TRBJ2-1, with 9 bases fitting TRBD1. V dropped 5 bases and J dropped 8; count of bases not matched to a gene: 1. In germline, CDR1 is SQVTM, CDR2 ANQGSEA. This CDR3 is 11 amino acids long. CDR3 bases: TGCAGCGTTCGACAGGGGGATGAGCAGTTCTTC. Translating it yields CSVRQGDEQFF.

V usage is TRBV9 and J usage is TRBJ1-4, with 7 nucleotides matching TRBD1. The CDR3 loop spans 14 amino acids. Germline V gives CDR1 SGDLS, CDR2 YYNGEE. Trimming took 4 bases from V and 5 from J; bases not matched to a gene: 5. The CDR3 spells CASSTGQANEKLFF. The DNA for the CDR3 is TGTGCCAGCAGCACAGGACAGGCGAATGAAAAACTGTTTTTT.

J is TRBJ1-1 and V is TRBV19, with 8 bases aligning to TRBD1. The CDR3 has 14 amino acids. CDR1 is LNHDA, CDR2 SQIVND, per germline (reference sequence). V gave up 7 bases and J gave up 8 bases; unmatched junction bases: 12. The CDR3 is CASNSIGTGREAFF. As DNA, the CDR3 is TGTGCCAGTAACTCCATCGGGACAGGACGGGAAGCTTTCTTT.

The chain employs TRBV28 and TRBJ2-4; tentatively, D is TRBD1 (5 bases). The germline gives CDR1 MDHEN, CDR2 SYDVKM. Trimming took 6 bases from V and 2 from J, leaving 14 bases between them. This CDR3 is 15 amino acids long. The chain's CDR3 is CASRTAGLTKNIQYF. The CDR3 coding sequence is TGTGCCAGCAGGACAGCCGGGTTAACCAAAAACATTCAGTACTTC.

In regard to this clone: At one end the junction does not follow the germline gene, possibly because of a read error. CDR3 sequence: CASSLAPGSDEQFF. The DNA of the CDR3 is TGTGCTAGCAGCTTAGCCCCGGGGTCGGATGAGCAGTTCTTC. The J gene is TRBJ2-1, the V gene TRBV7-7; a possible D gene is TRBD2 (5 bases). The CDR3 extends over 14 amino acids. Germline CDR1 and CDR2: SSHAT and FNYEAQ (reference sequence).

The CDR3 reads CASSLGRGPSGNTIYF. The CDR3 DNA reads as TGTGCCAGCAGCTTAGGCCGAGGCCCCTCTGGAAACACCATATATTTT. The V gene is TRBV7-8, the J gene TRBJ1-3; no reliable D call. The V and J ends lost 1 base and 0 bases respectively, with 10 bases between them. Germline assignment: CDR1 SGHVS and CDR2 FQNEAQ. CDR3 size: 16 residues.

The chain carries TRBV6-1 and TRBJ2-1; possibly TRBD2 for D (7 bases). Trimming shortened V by 8 bases and J by 7 bases, and 12 bases separated the two germline ends. The CDR3 sequence is 12 residues long. Germline CDR1 reads MNHNS; CDR2 reads SASEGT. The CDR3 loop is CASGGAWNEQFF. The CDR3 nucleotides read TGTGCCAGCGGGGGGGCTTGGAATGAGCAGTTCTTC.

The chain joins TRBV5-1 to TRBJ1-3; 9 nucleotides align to TRBD1. Germline loops: CDR1 SGHRS, CDR2 YFSETQ. This CDR3 is built from 17 residues. J lost 3 bases, V lost 4 bases, and 11 bases had no gene match. CDR3 amino acids: CASSPKTGGYGGNTIYF. The CDR3 DNA follows: TGCGCCAGCAGCCCTAAAACAGGGGGCTATGGTGGAAACACCATATATTTT.

This chain connects TRBV27 to TRBJ1-4; no clear D gene. Germline CDR1 MNHEY, CDR2 SMNVEV (reference sequence). Between the trimmed V and J ends, which lost 4 bases and 0 bases, there was a span of 12 bases. This CDR3 comprises 16 residues. CDR3 residues: CASSSTQRSTNEKLFF. DNA of the CDR3: TGTGCCAGCAGTTCTACCCAGAGGTCAACTAATGAAAAACTGTTTTTT.

This clone was counted at least ten times. Other nucleotide sequences from this sample produce the same CDR3. CDR3 amino acids: CASRGGEKLFF. The CDR3 region has the DNA TGTGCCAGCAGAGGCGGTGAAAAACTGTTTTTT. This chain joins TRBV6-6 and TRBJ1-4; D is ambiguous. The V gene's germline CDR1 is MNHNY and CDR2 SVGAGI (reference sequence). This CDR3 comprises 11 residues. The V end was cut by 6 bases, the J end by 7 bases, with 6 bases between.